The rows below give T cell receptor beta chains drawn from one sample of a study of early T cells in non-severe SARS-CoV-2 infection. One entry per CDR3 protein results from TCRdb running MiXCR on the 5' RACE reads. Of about 100,000 distinct CDR3 sequences detected, approximately 13% appear once; the ten largest clones hold around 2.4%. Sequencing was done on a sample of whole blood. These receptors were obtained from an adult who was a healthcare worker with PCR-confirmed SARS-CoV-2 infection or an uninfected control (not recorded which). Both conserved end residues are part of each CDR3. Fields, in order: J gene, CDR3 length, V gene, clone size, D gene, CDR3 DNA, CDR3 protein. The D gene is left open where the match is weak. Size is omitted from some rows. Given values are once, few, many or a class for expanded clones.

TRBJ2-7 | 15 | TRBV11-2 | - | - | TGTGCCAGCAGCCCTAGAGGGACGCAATCCTACGAGCAGTACTTC | CASSPRGTQSYEQYF
TRBJ2-7 | 13 | TRBV21-1 | - | - | TGTGCCAGCAGCAAAGGGGGTCGGCCCGCGCAGTACTTC | CASSKGGRPAQYF
TRBJ2-1 | 11 | TRBV25-1 | many | TRBD2 | TGTGCCAGCAGTGCGGGGGGTGAGCAGTTCTTC | CASSAGGEQFF
TRBJ2-7 | 14 | TRBV18 | few | - | TGTGCCAGCTCACCGGGCCAGGCCCGCCCCGAGCAGTACTTC | CASSPGQARPEQYF
TRBJ2-3 | 16 | TRBV4-3 | few | - | TGCGCCAACAGCCAAGATCAAGGGCGGGGAGCAGATACGCAGTATTTT | CANSQDQGRGADTQYF
TRBJ2-2 | 16 | TRBV7-9 | few | - | TGTGCCAGCAGATATAAGGGGCTATCCAACACCGGGGAGCTGTTTTTT | CASRYKGLSNTGELFF
TRBJ2-7 | 12 | TRBV29-1 | - | - | TGCAGCGTTGAATTCCAGGGCGAAATGCAGTACTTC | CSVEFQGEMQYF
TRBJ1-4 | 15 | TRBV11-2 | - | - | TGTGCCAGCAGACCAATGGGAGGGAGAGGTGAAAAACTGTTTTTT | CASRPMGGRGEKLFF
TRBJ1-5 | 13 | TRBV20-1 | - | TRBD1 | TGCAGTGCTAACTTGGACAGGGCGCAGCCCCAGCATTTT | CSANLDRAQPQHF
TRBJ1-1 | 12 | TRBV29-1 | few | - | TGCAGCGTGGGTTTCCCGAACACTGAAGCTTTCTTT | CSVGFPNTEAFF
TRBJ2-2 | 15 | TRBV11-2 | many | - | TGTGCCAGCAGCTATAACGCTTTGGGCAGCGGGGAGCTGTTTTTT | CASSYNALGSGELFF
TRBJ1-6 | 15 | TRBV12-3/TRBV12-4 | few | - | TGTGCCAGCAGGATGGACAGCTCCTATAATTCACCCCTCCACTTT | CASRMDSSYNSPLHF
TRBJ2-3 | 16 | TRBV12-3/TRBV12-4 | - | TRBD1 | TGTGCCAGCAGTCCCTGGACAGGGGGTCTGAGAGATACGCAGTATTTT | CASSPWTGGLRDTQYF
TRBJ2-7 | 12 | TRBV9 | - | - | TGTGCCAGCAGCGTAGCGGCGGGCGAGCAGTACTTC | CASSVAAGEQYF
TRBJ2-3 | 18 | TRBV24-1 | - | - | TGTGCCACCAGTGAGTCCCGGATTCCAATCGTCCGCACAGATACGCAGTATTTT | CATSESRIPIVRTDTQYF
TRBJ1-2 | 15 | TRBV5-1 | few | TRBD1 | TGCGCCAGCAGCGTGACAGGGGGGCCTAACTATGGCTACACCTTC | CASSVTGGPNYGYTF
TRBJ2-4 | 15 | TRBV7-2 | - | - | TGTGCCAGCAGCTACTGGGGGGTAGCCAAAAACATTCAGTACTTC | CASSYWGVAKNIQYF
TRBJ2-5 | 14 | TRBV19 | few | TRBD2 | TGTGCCAGTAGTCCTGGGACTAGCGGTGAGACCCAGTACTTC | CASSPGTSGETQYF
TRBJ2-5 | 13 | TRBV20-1 | - | - | TGCAGTGCTAGAGAGGGGATCGAAGAGACCCAGTACTTC | CSAREGIEETQYF
TRBJ2-7 | 13 | TRBV11-2 | many | - | TGTGCCAGCAGCTCCCCCGGGGGCTACGAGCAGTACTTC | CASSSPGGYEQYF
TRBJ2-7 | 12 | TRBV6-2/TRBV6-3 | many | - | TGTGCCAGCAGCCGGGGTTCCTACGAGCAGTACTTC | CASSRGSYEQYF
TRBJ1-5 | 15 | TRBV5-8 | many | - | TGTGCCAGCAGCTTCGGCCAGCTATTCAATCAGCCCCAGCATTTT | CASSFGQLFNQPQHF
TRBJ2-4 | 17 | TRBV2 | many | - | TGTGCCAGCAGGAAAGGGGCCTACTCAATAGCCAAAAACATTCAGTACTTC | CASRKGAYSIAKNIQYF
TRBJ2-7 | 14 | TRBV19 | - | - | TGTGCCACCCGGGCGGGACAGATTGCTAACGAGCAGTACTTC | CATRAGQIANEQYF
TRBJ2-7 | 13 | TRBV28 | - | - | TGTGCCAGTGGGCTTGGACTATCCTACGAGCAGTACTTC | CASGLGLSYEQYF
TRBJ2-3 | 12 | TRBV20-1 | few | TRBD2 | TGCAGTGCTCGACTAGCGGGGGAACGCAGGTATTTT | CSARLAGERRYF
TRBJ2-3 | 14 | TRBV28 | many | - | TGTGCCAGCAGCCCGGACTCCCTCACAGATACGCAGTATTTT | CASSPDSLTDTQYF
TRBJ1-4 | 14 | TRBV19 | few | TRBD1 | TGTGCCAGTAATGACAGGGGCGTCAATGAAAAACTGTTTTTT | CASNDRGVNEKLFF
TRBJ2-7 | 13 | TRBV5-1 | many | - | TGCGCCAGCAGCTTGGACGGGGCCCCCGAGCAGTACTTC | CASSLDGAPEQYF
TRBJ2-6 | 15 | TRBV7-9 | many | - | TGTGCCAGCAGCCCTAGAAGGACTGGGGCCAACGTCCTGACTTTC | CASSPRRTGANVLTF
TRBJ2-3 | 14 | TRBV20-1 | - | - | TGCAGTGCCATCTCAGGGAAAAGCACAGATACGCAGTATTTT | CSAISGKSTDTQYF
TRBJ2-2 | 16 | TRBV5-1 | few | TRBD2 | TGCGCCAGCAGCCCACGAGCGGGGGGGCGAACCGGGGAGCTGTTTTTT | CASSPRAGGRTGELFF
TRBJ2-7 | 13 | TRBV20-1 | - | - | TGCAGTGCTAGTTATAGGGCCCACTACGAGCAGTACTTC | CSASYRAHYEQYF
TRBJ1-5 | 14 | TRBV19 | - | - | TGTGCCAGTAGTATGGCACTTGGCAATCAGCCCCAGCATTTT | CASSMALGNQPQHF
TRBJ1-5 | 13 | TRBV20-1 | - | - | TGCAGTGCTCGAGGGGCGGGGAATCAGCCCCAGCATTTT | CSARGAGNQPQHF
TRBJ1-1 | 16 | TRBV5-1 | few | - | TGCGCCAGCAGCTTGGCCGAGGGAAGGAGGAACACTGAAGCTTTCTTT | CASSLAEGRRNTEAFF
TRBJ2-6 | 17 | TRBV7-9 | few | - | TGTGCCAGCAGCTCAGGACAATGGGCGCGAGGGGCCAACGTCCTGACTTTC | CASSSGQWARGANVLTF
TRBJ2-2 | 16 | TRBV7-2 | many | TRBD1 | TGTGCCAGCAGCAGGGGCCAGGGGGCTTGGTCCGGGGAGCTGTTTTTT | CASSRGQGAWSGELFF
TRBJ2-2 | 15 | TRBV18 | many | - | TGTGCCAGCTCTCAACAGGAGGGACGCACCGGGGAGCTGTTTTTT | CASSQQEGRTGELFF
TRBJ2-5 | 17 | TRBV29-1 | few | - | TGCAGCGTTGACGGGGTTGACGGGGAGAGTTCCTTAGAGACCCAGTACTTC | CSVDGVDGESSLETQYF
TRBJ1-1 | 22 | TRBV6-2/TRBV6-3 | many | TRBD1 | TGTGCCAGCAGTTACCAAGCACCGGGACAGGGGGCCGCCCTTTTATATGACACTGAAGCTTTCTTT | CASSYQAPGQGAALLYDTEAFF
TRBJ1-5 | 13 | TRBV19 | - | - | TGTGCCAGTAGTATGCAGTCGAATCAGCCCCAGCATTTT | CASSMQSNQPQHF
TRBJ2-7 | 17 | TRBV28 | - | TRBD1 | TGTGCCAGCAGTTTGATTGGGAATGGGGACAGACCCTACGAGCAGTACTTC | CASSLIGNGDRPYEQYF
TRBJ1-1 | 15 | TRBV5-1 | - | TRBD1 | TGCGCCAGCAGCCCGGGACAGGGACTGAACACTGAAGCTTTCTTT | CASSPGQGLNTEAFF
TRBJ1-5 | 14 | TRBV28 | few | - | TGTGCCAGCAGTTCGCCTATGCGCAATCAGCCCCAGCATTTT | CASSSPMRNQPQHF
TRBJ2-3 | 15 | TRBV29-1 | few | TRBD1 | TGCAGCGTAAGCCGGGACAGGGGGTTTGTGGATACGCAGTATTTT | CSVSRDRGFVDTQYF
TRBJ2-7 | 13 | TRBV20-1 | many | - | TGCAGTGCTCCCCGGGACGGTTCCTACGAGCAGTACTTC | CSAPRDGSYEQYF
TRBJ1-4 | 10 | TRBV29-1 | few | - | TGCAGCGTTCTGGGGGAAAAACTGTTTTTT | CSVLGEKLFF
TRBJ1-2 | 14 | TRBV29-1 | many | - | TGCAGCGTTGAATCCGGGGAAAAATTAAATGGCTACACCTTC | CSVESGEKLNGYTF
TRBJ1-3 | 16 | TRBV12-3/TRBV12-4 | - | TRBD1 | TGTGCCAGCAGTTCCCAGGGACAGGGATGGGGAAACACCATATATTTT | CASSSQGQGWGNTIYF
TRBJ2-5 | 14 | TRBV7-7 | many | - | TGTGCCAGCAGCGGGCGTGGGGGCGAGGAGACCCAGTACTTC | CASSGRGGEETQYF
TRBJ2-5 | 12 | TRBV29-1 | many | - | TGCAGCGTCTCCGGCGGGGAAGAGACCCAGTACTTC | CSVSGGEETQYF
TRBJ2-7 | 14 | TRBV5-1 | many | TRBD1 | TGCGCCAGCAGCTTCAACAGGGGAGCCTACGAGCAGTACTTC | CASSFNRGAYEQYF
TRBJ2-3 | 15 | TRBV18 | few | - | TGTGCCAGCTCACCACAGGGGCTACGAACAGATACGCAGTATTTT | CASSPQGLRTDTQYF
TRBJ2-5 | 14 | TRBV7-2 | - | - | TGTGCCAGCAGCTTACAGGGTTATCTAGAGACCCAGTACTTC | CASSLQGYLETQYF
TRBJ1-2 | 13 | TRBV4-3 | - | - | TGCGCCAGCAGCCAAGAAAGGGGCTATGGCTACACCTTC | CASSQERGYGYTF
TRBJ1-2 | 17 | TRBV4-2 | many | TRBD1 | TGTGCCAGCAGCCAAGGGGAAGGGGGCGACGCTAACTATGGCTACACCTTC | CASSQGEGGDANYGYTF
TRBJ2-7 | 14 | TRBV20-1 | few | - | TGCAGTGCTAGTGGAGTGGGTATGACTTACGAGCAGTACTTC | CSASGVGMTYEQYF